Presented here are 11 T cell receptor beta chains from one specimen sequenced in a study of blood T cell repertoires in COVID-19. Sequencing used immunoSEQ multiplex PCR; TCRdb keeps in-frame clones, though not all of them. The table shows 300,000 to 450,000 clones, with around nine tenths occurring only once. Sequenced sample: peripheral blood. Receptors were obtained from a human donor in a cohort sampled during active COVID-19.

CDR3 coding DNA: TGTGCCAGCAGCTCCCAGGGTCTAGCGCAAGAGACCCAGTACTTC. Translated, it gives CASSSQGLAQETQYF. J is TRBJ2-5 and V is TRBV11-2; D may be TRBD2 (6 bases). V was cut by 4 bases and J by 2 bases, with 14 bases left in between. The CDR3 covers 15 residues. From germline, CDR1 is SGHAT and CDR2 FQNNGV.

The chain is built from TRBV28 and TRBJ1-2; TRBD1 matches 8 bases. Germline lookup yields CDR1 MDHEN and CDR2 SYDVKM. Trimming removed 3 bases from V and 1 base from J; junction bases left unmatched: 4. The CDR3 is 15 amino acids. CDR3 region: CASSLPDRVNYGYTF. The CDR3 DNA is TGTGCCAGCAGTTTGCCGGACAGGGTTAACTATGGCTACACCTTC.

This clone occurred many times. This chain joins TRBV19 and TRBJ1-2; D gene ambiguous. The germline CDR1 and CDR2 sequences are LNHDA and SQIVND (reference sequence). V gave up 5 bases and J gave up 6 bases, with 10 bases separating them. CDR3 length: 12 residues. CDR3 in DNA: TGTGCCAGTAGTCGGACTCCCCATGGCTACACCTTC. This translates into CASSRTPHGYTF.

The rearrangement joins TRBV9 to TRBJ2-5; 8 nucleotides match TRBD2. Germline CDR1 is SGDLS and CDR2 is YYNGEE. The trim removed 1 base at V and 5 bases at J, leaving 4 bases unmatched. CDR3 size: 14 residues. The CDR3 reads CASSVTGGVETQYF. For the CDR3, the DNA is TGTGCCAGCAGCGTAACGGGAGGGGTCGAGACCCAGTACTTC.

J is TRBJ2-1 and V is TRBV5-8; D may be TRBD2 (5 bases). Germline values: CDR1 SGHTS, CDR2 YDEGEE. This CDR3 has 14 residues. The V end was cut by 1 base, the J end by 3 bases, with 8 bases between. The DNA of the CDR3 is TGTGCCAGCAGCTTGAGACTACACTACAATGAGCAGTTCTTC. It is translated as CASSLRLHYNEQFF.

V usage is TRBV19 and J usage is TRBJ1-1; D is possibly TRBD1 (5 bases). From germline, CDR1 is LNHDA and CDR2 SQIVND (reference sequence). The CDR3 runs 13 residues. The V end was cut by 3 bases, the J end by 8 bases, with 13 bases between. The CDR3 sequence is CASSISVTAEAFF. The CDR3 DNA sequence: TGTGCCAGTAGTATTTCCGTGACAGCGGAAGCTTTCTTT.

This clone was seen a few times. V is TRBV2 and J is TRBJ1-6; TRBD1 is a possible D gene (6 bases). The CDR3 covers 14 residues. The germline V gene has CDR1 SNHLY and CDR2 FYNNEI. V was cut by 6 bases and J by 7 bases, with 13 bases left in between. The CDR3, as DNA: TGTGCCAGCAGGGCCGGGACATTGAATTCACCCCTCCACTTT. It codes for CASRAGTLNSPLHF.

The rearrangement links TRBV7-9 to TRBJ2-1, with 9 bases that match TRBD2. This CDR3 is 14 amino acids long. Germline trimming cut 3 bases from V and 8 bases from J; bases unmatched to any gene: 5. Germline V lookup: CDR1 SEHNR, CDR2 FQNEAQ (reference sequence). This chain's CDR3 is CASSLWREGDEQFF. The CDR3 DNA is TGTGCCAGCAGCTTGTGGCGGGAGGGAGATGAGCAGTTCTTC. Together with reference TRBV7-9 and TRBJ2-1, the CDR3 gives the full variable domain: DTGVSQNPRHKITKRGQNVTFRCDPISEHNRLYWYRQTLGQGPEFLTYFQNEAQLEKSRLLSDRFSAERPKGSFSTLEIQRTEQGDSAMYLCASSLWREGDEQFFGPGTRLTVL.

V usage is TRBV19 and J usage is TRBJ2-7; TRBD2 matches at 7 bases. There are 15 residues in the CDR3. CDR1 is LNHDA, CDR2 SQIVND, per germline (reference sequence). V shed 1 base, J shed 7 bases, and the junction held 10 bases outside the gene matches. The CDR3 DNA sequence: TGTGCCAGTAGTATAGCGCTAGCGGCGACAAGGGAGCAGTACTTC. This sequence encodes CASSIALAATREQYF. The variable domain in full, with the rest retrieved from reference TRBV19 and TRBJ2-7, is DGGITQSPKYLFRKEGQNVTLSCEQNLNHDAMYWYRQDPGQGLRLIYYSQIVNDFQKGDIAEGYSVSREKKESFPLTVTSAQKNPTAFYLCASSIALAATREQYFGPGTRLTVT.

The rearrangement links TRBV28 to TRBJ2-7, with 11 bases lining up with TRBD1. The V and J ends lost 10 bases and 3 bases, in that order; junction bases with no gene match: 14. The length of the CDR3 is 16 residues. Germline assignment: CDR1 MDHEN and CDR2 SYDVKM. CDR3 DNA sequence: TGTGCCACCAAACTCCCCAGGGACAGGGGGTACTACGAGCAGTACTTC. It specifies CATKLPRDRGYYEQYF.

This chain connects TRBV30 to TRBJ1-3, with TRBD1 as a possible D gene (5 bases). This CDR3 has 15 residues. V lost 1 base to trimming and J lost 2 bases, with 12 bases between them. CDR1 GTSNPN and CDR2 SVGIG come from the germline V gene (reference sequence). The CDR3 DNA follows: TGTGCCTGGAGTGGGAGACAGTATGCTGGAAACACCATATATTTT. Translation: CAWSGRQYAGNTIYF.